The present T cell receptor (beta chain) was sequenced within a study of T cell clonotyping in hematopoietic cell transplantation. V gave up 0 bases and J gave up 6 bases; unmatched junction bases: 7. The CDR3 is made up of 16 amino acids. Germline CDR1 is SGHVS and CDR2 is FQNEAQ. Findings and caveats of the study: Broader posttransplant TCR repertoire diversity was predicted by graft donor and pretransplant recipient Inverse Simpson Index values.

Sequencing used immunoSEQ multiplex PCR; TCRdb keeps in-frame clones, though not all of them. Of over 8,000 clones in the sample, around 81% were seen once. Recipients were bled about 28 days pretransplant and at posttransplant days 30, 100, 180. For this clone: What it binds is unknown.

Material: peripheral blood mononuclear cells, obtained 180 days after allogeneic stem cell transplant. The source of this sequence is a female patient aged 50-59 years who had an allogeneic stem cell transplant from an unrelated donor, so the T cells may come from the graft donor. Some clones in this sample may be carry-over from other donors' samples. This chain links TRBV7-8 with TRBJ2-1; 8 nucleotides align to TRBD2. CDR3 in amino acids: CASSLARGGSGNEQFF. CDR3 coding DNA: TGTGCCAGCAGCTTAGCCCGCGGGGGGTCTGGCAATGAGCAGTTCTTC.